This passage covers 27 T cell receptor beta chains from one sample sequenced in a study of early T cells in non-severe SARS-CoV-2 infection. TCRdb passed the 5' RACE reads through MiXCR, listing each CDR3 protein once. Of about 48,000 distinct CDR3 sequences detected, around 6.5% appear once; the ten largest clones hold around 7%. The input for sequencing was whole blood, taken at baseline. The receptors were gathered from an adult who was a healthcare worker with PCR-confirmed SARS-CoV-2 infection or an uninfected control (not recorded which).

The chain couples TRBV2 to TRBJ2-7, with D possibly TRBD2 on 6 matching bases. CDR1 is SNHLY, CDR2 FYNNEI, per germline. The CDR3 loop spans 14 amino acids. V lost 5 bases and J 3 bases, leaving 14 bases between the germline ends. CDR3 protein: CASSPRTGVYEQYF. CDR3 in DNA: TGTGCCAGCAGTCCAAGGACGGGAGTCTACGAGCAGTACTTC.

In its sample, this clonotype was seen many times. This chain uses TRBV5-1 with TRBJ2-2; D gene ambiguous. Germline values: CDR1 SGHRS, CDR2 YFSETQ. CDR3 length: 14 residues. Trimming left V 6 bases short and J 0 bases short, with 9 bases between. The CDR3 loop reads CASKENANTGELFF. CDR3 bases: TGCGCCAGCAAAGAGAACGCGAACACCGGGGAGCTGTTTTTT.

The chain links TRBV6-5 to TRBJ2-3; maybe TRBD1 (5 bases). Germline assignment: CDR1 MNHEY and CDR2 SVGAGI. This CDR3 comprises 14 residues. Trimming took 0 bases from V and 8 from J, leaving 12 bases between them. The CDR3, as DNA: TGTGCCAGCAGTTACTCGCAGGGTGGCGGTACGCAGTATTTT. Translating gives CASSYSQGGGTQYF.

V usage is TRBV12-3 or TRBV12-4 and J usage is TRBJ2-1; D not certain. The CDR3 runs to 13 residues. The V end lost 2 bases, the J end lost 0 bases, and 2 bases lay between the germline ends. The CDR3 nucleotides read TGTGCCAGCAGTTTAAGCTCCTACAATGAGCAGTTCTTC. Its protein is CASSLSSYNEQFF.

In this sample, this clonotype turned up a few times. The V gene is TRBV3-1, the J gene TRBJ2-5; D may be TRBD1 or TRBD2 (5 bases each). This CDR3 region has 14 residues. Trimming stripped 1 base from V and 1 base from J, with 7 bases between. CDR1 and CDR2 from the germline V gene are LGHDT and YNNKEL (reference sequence). As DNA, the CDR3 is TGTGCCAGCAGCCAAGCGGGGCCCCAAGAGACCCAGTACTTC. It is translated as CASSQAGPQETQYF.

CDR3 nucleotide sequence: TGTGCCAGCACCCTACTCAGGGGCCATGAGCAGTTCTTC. Its protein is CASTLLRGHEQFF. The V call is TRBV6-2 or TRBV6-3, the J call TRBJ2-1, with D possibly TRBD1 on 6 matching bases. The V gene lost 7 bases and the J gene lost 8 bases, with 15 bases spanning the gap. The CDR3 sequence is 13 residues long. Germline CDR1 and CDR2: MNHEY and SVGEGT.

The V and J genes are TRBV27 and TRBJ2-2, with TRBD2 matching 10 bases. Germline V gene data show CDR1 as MNHEY and CDR2 as SMNVEV (reference sequence). V shed 0 bases, J shed 4 bases, and the junction held 5 bases outside the gene matches. This CDR3 comprises 17 residues. CDR3 sequence: CASSLSASGSGTGELFF. CDR3 DNA sequence: TGTGCCAGCAGTTTATCTGCTAGCGGGAGCGGCACCGGGGAGCTGTTTTTT.

This clonotype was found many times. The rearrangement links TRBV10-3 to TRBJ1-5; no clear D. This CDR3 has 13 residues. CDR1 is ENHRY and CDR2 is SYGVKD in the germline V gene. Trimming left V 9 bases short and J 9 bases short, with 18 bases between. In nucleotides, the CDR3 is TGTGCCATATCCCGGACTCTCCCGACGCCCCAGCATTTT. Amino acid sequence: CAISRTLPTPQHF.

In this sample, this clonotype turned up many times. The chain is built from TRBV10-3 and TRBJ1-5, with D tentatively TRBD1 (5 bases). The CDR3 sequence is 16 residues long. In germline, CDR1 is ENHRY, CDR2 SYGVKD. V was shortened by 4 bases and J by 1 base, with 14 bases between the two germline ends. The CDR3 protein is CAISAAGRGSNQPQHF. The DNA for the CDR3 is TGTGCCATCAGTGCCGCAGGGAGGGGCAGCAATCAGCCCCAGCATTTT.

This clonotype was recorded at least ten times. The rearrangement joins TRBV5-4 to TRBJ1-2; D possibly corresponds to TRBD1 (6 bases). This CDR3 has 12 amino acids. The germline V and J ends were trimmed by 7 bases and 2 bases, with 9 bases remaining between them. Germline values: CDR1 SGHNT, CDR2 YYREEE (reference sequence). CDR3 amino acids: CASLGANYGYTF. The CDR3 coding sequence is TGTGCCAGCTTGGGGGCGAACTATGGCTACACCTTC.

This clonotype was counted a few times. The chain carries TRBV20-1 and TRBJ2-1, with 10 positions matching TRBD2. The V segment lost 7 bases and the J segment 4 bases; nucleotides outside the gene matches: 13. The CDR3 sequence is 16 residues long. Germline CDR1 reads DFQATT; CDR2 reads SNEGSKA (reference sequence). The DNA of the CDR3 is TGCAGTGTCCCGTTGAGCGGGAGGGTAGAGTACAATGAGCAGTTCTTC. Its protein product is CSVPLSGRVEYNEQFF.

The gene calls are TRBV4-1 and TRBJ2-1; 8 bases fit TRBD2. This CDR3 spans 14 amino acids. The V segment lost 0 bases and the J segment 10 bases; nucleotides outside the gene matches: 5. Looked up from germline, CDR1 is MGHRA and CDR2 is YSYEKL. The CDR3 sequence: CASSQDKTGGEQFF. CDR3 nucleotides: TGCGCCAGCAGCCAAGATAAAACGGGGGGGGAGCAGTTCTTC.

This clonotype was seen a few times. The chain carries TRBV12-3 or TRBV12-4 and TRBJ2-4, with D perhaps matching TRBD1 or TRBD2 (5 bases each). CDR3 length: 15 residues. V dropped 6 bases and J dropped 0 bases, with 12 bases sitting between them. CDR3 bases: TGTGCCAGCAGCGCAGGGACCCTAGCCAAAAACATTCAGTACTTC. As protein: CASSAGTLAKNIQYF.

In this sample, this clonotype turned up many times. The chain couples TRBV6-2 or TRBV6-3 to TRBJ2-1; TRBD2 agrees at 9 bases. Germline V gene data show CDR1 as MNHEY and CDR2 as SVGEGT. V lost 4 bases and J lost 7; bases outside the gene matches: 8. The CDR3 has 15 residues. The CDR3 protein is CASSWARTSGNEQFF. In nucleotides, the CDR3 is TGTGCCAGCAGTTGGGCCCGAACTAGCGGGAATGAGCAGTTCTTC.

This clonotype was detected ten times or more. This chain links TRBV7-2 with TRBJ1-5, with D unclear. From germline, CDR1 is SGHTA and CDR2 FQGNSA. Trimming cost V 6 bases and J 1 base, with 7 bases left between them. This CDR3 has 13 residues. The CDR3 region is CASRRGSNQPQHF. The CDR3 nucleotides are TGTGCCAGCAGGCGGGGAAGCAATCAGCCCCAGCATTTT. Filled out from reference TRBV7-2 and TRBJ1-5, the complete variable domain reads GAGVSQSPSNKVTEKGKDVELRCDPISGHTALYWYRQSLGQGLEFLIYFQGNSAPDKSGLPSDRFSAERTGGSVSTLTIQRTQQEDSAVYLCASRRGSNQPQHFGDGTRLSIL.

In its sample, this clonotype was seen a few times. V gene TRBV20-1 combines with J gene TRBJ2-7, with TRBD2 as a possible D gene (6 bases). Per the germline V gene, CDR1 is DFQATT and CDR2 is SNEGSKA (reference sequence). The V end lost 2 bases, the J end lost 2 bases, and 19 bases lay between the germline ends. The CDR3 spans 16 residues. CDR3 in amino acids: CSARPTPGLPTYEQYF. The CDR3 nucleotides read TGCAGTGCTAGACCTACCCCGGGACTTCCAACCTACGAGCAGTACTTC.

The rearrangement links TRBV20-1 to TRBJ2-5, with D possibly being TRBD2 (5 bases). Germline assignment: CDR1 DFQATT and CDR2 SNEGSKA (reference sequence). The ends were cut back, 0 bases at V and 2 bases at J, with 10 bases in the middle. The CDR3 runs to 14 residues. Here the CDR3 reads CSARDVATQETQYF. CDR3 sequence (DNA): TGCAGTGCTAGAGATGTAGCGACACAAGAGACCCAGTACTTC.

This clonotype was detected only a few times. The chain joins TRBV6-6 to TRBJ2-5; 7 bases map to TRBD1. From germline, CDR1 is MNHNY and CDR2 SVGAGI (reference sequence). Trimming took 8 bases from V and 1 from J; bases not matched to a gene: 1. The CDR3 sequence is 12 residues long. The chain's CDR3 is CASGDSQETQYF. The CDR3 DNA follows: TGTGCCAGCGGGGACAGCCAAGAGACCCAGTACTTC.

The chain has TRBV7-3 and TRBJ2-7, with D unclear. Germline V gene lookup returns CDR1 SGHTA and CDR2 FQGTGA. Trimming pared 5 bases from V and 0 bases from J, leaving 11 bases between. The CDR3 extends over 14 amino acids. CDR3 DNA sequence: TGTGCCAGCAGCCCGGACCATAGCTCCTACGAGCAGTACTTC. This codes for CASSPDHSSYEQYF.

This clonotype was found many times. The CDR3 loop reads CSVELSLHQETQYF. The CDR3 DNA sequence: TGCAGCGTTGAACTTAGCCTCCACCAAGAGACCCAGTACTTC. V is TRBV29-1 and J is TRBJ2-5; D is unclear. Germline CDR1 reads SQVTM; CDR2 reads ANQGSEA. V dropped 2 bases and J dropped 0 bases, with 10 bases sitting between them. The CDR3 sequence is 14 residues long.

Remarks on this clonotype: A clone one base away is much larger, so this may be a read error. The CDR3 sequence is CASSLDRGDTEVFF. CDR3 bases: TGTGCCAGCAGCTTAGACAGGGGTGATACTGAAGTTTTCTTT. The V call is TRBV7-3, the J call TRBJ1-1; TRBD1 agrees at 8 bases. The CDR3 length is 14 residues. Germline V gives CDR1 SGHTA, CDR2 FQGTGA.

This clonotype was detected ten times or more. The rearrangement joins TRBV5-1 to TRBJ2-1; TRBD2 agrees at 11 bases. The CDR3 runs to 15 residues. Germline CDR1 and CDR2: SGHRS and YFSETQ. Trimming at V came to 7 bases and at J to 6 bases, leaving 9 bases not matched to a gene. The CDR3 protein is CASRASGRQGNEQFF. DNA for the CDR3: TGCGCCAGCCGGGCTAGCGGGAGGCAGGGCAATGAGCAGTTCTTC.

This clonotype is labeled medium-sized (0.01 to 0.1%). The rearrangement links TRBV20-1 to TRBJ2-1; no reliable D call. Germline V CDR1 and CDR2: DFQATT, SNEGSKA (reference sequence). The V end was cut by 6 bases, the J end by 7 bases, with 7 bases between. The CDR3 length is 10 residues. CDR3 sequence reads: CSAQENEQFF. Here the CDR3 DNA reads TGCAGTGCCCAGGAAAATGAGCAGTTCTTC.

This clonotype was seen ten or more times. The gene calls are TRBV11-2 and TRBJ2-7, with TRBD1 matching 7 bases. V trimming: 3 bases; J trimming: 0 bases; junction bases outside the gene matches: 5. CDR3 length: 15 amino acids. From germline, CDR1 is SGHAT and CDR2 FQNNGV. CDR3 sequence (DNA): TGTGCCAGCAGCTTCCTAGGGACAGCCTCCTACGAGCAGTACTTC. It yields the protein CASSFLGTASYEQYF.

The sample holds a few counts of this clonotype. The chain uses TRBV20-1 and TRBJ1-5, with 7 bases matching TRBD1. Trimming cost V 3 bases and J 0 bases; bases outside gene matches: 8. The CDR3 is 16 residues long. Germline V gene sequence: CDR1 DFQATT, CDR2 SNEGSKA (reference sequence). Written as DNA, the CDR3 is TGCAGTGCTAGCCCCAGACAGGGAACTAGCAATCAGCCCCAGCATTTT. Translating gives CSASPRQGTSNQPQHF.

This clonotype was seen repeatedly, ten times or more. This sequence joins TRBV12-3 or TRBV12-4 and TRBJ2-2; D not resolved. The CDR3 totals 16 residues. Trimming took 2 bases from V and 4 from J, leaving 14 bases between them. CDR3 sequence reads: CASSLMSGTGTGELFF. The CDR3 bases are TGTGCCAGCAGTTTAATGTCCGGAACGGGCACCGGGGAGCTGTTTTTT.

This clonotype was counted ten times or more. The rearrangement joins TRBV24-1 to TRBJ2-2; D is unresolved. The CDR3 is 13 amino acids. V gave up 4 bases and J gave up 7 bases, with 9 bases separating them. Germline CDR1 is KGHDR and CDR2 is SFDVKD. The CDR3 reads CATSEFSFGELFF. In DNA form, the CDR3 reads TGTGCCACCAGTGAGTTCTCCTTCGGGGAGCTGTTTTTT.